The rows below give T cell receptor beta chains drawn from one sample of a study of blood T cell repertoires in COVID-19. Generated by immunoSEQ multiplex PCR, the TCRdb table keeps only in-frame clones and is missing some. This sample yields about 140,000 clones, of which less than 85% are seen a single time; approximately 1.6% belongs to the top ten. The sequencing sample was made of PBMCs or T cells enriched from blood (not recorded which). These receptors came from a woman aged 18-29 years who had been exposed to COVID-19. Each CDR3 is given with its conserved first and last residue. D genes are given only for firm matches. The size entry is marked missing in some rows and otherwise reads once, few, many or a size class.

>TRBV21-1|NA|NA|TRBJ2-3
TGTGCCAGCAGCGGACTCCGTATTAGCGGGATTGATACGCAGTATTTT
CASSGLRISGIDTQYF
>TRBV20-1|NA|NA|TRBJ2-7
TGCAGTGCTAGAGCAGGCTACGAGCAGTACTTC
CSARAGYEQYF
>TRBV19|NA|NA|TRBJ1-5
TGTGCCAGTAGCCAGGGGATCAATCAGCCCCAGCATTTT
CASSQGINQPQHF
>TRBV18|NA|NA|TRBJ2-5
TGTGCCAGCTCATTCCAGGGACAAGAGACCCAGTACTTC
CASSFQGQETQYF
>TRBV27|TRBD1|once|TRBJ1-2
TGTGCCAGCAGTTTATCGACAGGGGGCGGTTTGGTTTTTTGTGGCTACACCTTC
CASSLSTGGGLVFCGYTF
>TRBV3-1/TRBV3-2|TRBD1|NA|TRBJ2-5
TGTGCCAGCAGCCCCCCGAAGTGGACAGGGGAAGAGACCCAGTACTTC
CASSPPKWTGEETQYF
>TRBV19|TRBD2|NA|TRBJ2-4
TGTGCCAGTAGTACCCAACCCCTAGCGGGAATAGCCAAAAACATTCAGTACTTC
CASSTQPLAGIAKNIQYF
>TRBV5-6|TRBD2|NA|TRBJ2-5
TGTGCCAGCAGCTTGTCCCTAGCGGGAGTACGGGAGACCCAGTACTTC
CASSLSLAGVRETQYF
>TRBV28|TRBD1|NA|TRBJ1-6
TGTGCCAGCAGTTTTACTAACAGGGGATATAATTCACCCCTCCACTTT
CASSFTNRGYNSPLHF
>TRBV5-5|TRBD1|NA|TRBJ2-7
TGTGCCAGCAGCCATGGTTGGGACAGGGGCTACGAGCAGTACTTC
CASSHGWDRGYEQYF
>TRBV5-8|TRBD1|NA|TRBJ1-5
TGTGCCAGCAGCCATGGGACAGGCAATAGCAATCAGCCCCAGCATTTT
CASSHGTGNSNQPQHF
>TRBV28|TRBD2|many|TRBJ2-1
TGTGCCAGTTCACGCCCTAGCGGACCCCACAATGAGCAGTTCTTC
CASSRPSGPHNEQFF
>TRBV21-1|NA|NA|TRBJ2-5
TGTGCCAGCCAGGACAGGGGTGGCGAGACCCAGTACTTC
CASQDRGGETQYF
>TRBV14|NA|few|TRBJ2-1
TGTGCCAGCAGCCAAGATCAGAATGAGCAGTTCTTC
CASSQDQNEQFF
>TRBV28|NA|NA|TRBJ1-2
TGTGCCAGCAGGGGCAGTGTTATGATCGGCTACACCTTC
CASRGSVMIGYTF
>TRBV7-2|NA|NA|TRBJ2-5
TGTGCCAGCAGCGCCCGCAGGGGTGGGGAGACCCAGTACTTC
CASSARRGGETQYF
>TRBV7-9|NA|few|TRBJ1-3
TGTGCCAGCAGCTTATCGGGGGGAGCCTCTGGAAACACCATATATTTT
CASSLSGGASGNTIYF
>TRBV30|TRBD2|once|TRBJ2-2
TGTGCCTGGAGTGGGGGACTAGCGGGGAACACCGGGGAGCTGTTTTTT
CAWSGGLAGNTGELFF
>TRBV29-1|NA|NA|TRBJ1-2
TGCAGCGTTGTAAGGGGGGGTCTTGGCTACACCTTC
CSVVRGGLGYTF
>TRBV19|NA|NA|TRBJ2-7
TGTGCCAGTAGTCCACTGACGGGATCCTACGAGCAGTACTTC
CASSPLTGSYEQYF
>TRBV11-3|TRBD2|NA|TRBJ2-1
TGTGCCAGCAGCTTAGGTCTAGCGGGAGCCGGATACAATGAGCAGTTCTTC
CASSLGLAGAGYNEQFF
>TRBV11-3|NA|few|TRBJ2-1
TGTGCCAGCAGCTTATTCGCTAGCTCCTACAATGAGCAGTTCTTC
CASSLFASSYNEQFF
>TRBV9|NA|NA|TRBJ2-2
TGTGCCAGCAGCGAACAGGGACCGGGCACCGGGGAGCTGTTTTTT
CASSEQGPGTGELFF
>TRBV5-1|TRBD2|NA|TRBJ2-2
TGCGCCAGCAGCCCGGGACTAGCAGTCGGGGAGCTGTTTTTT
CASSPGLAVGELFF
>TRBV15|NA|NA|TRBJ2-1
TGTGCCACCAGCGGACAAAAGGGGTTCTCCTACAATGAGCAGTTCTTC
CATSGQKGFSYNEQFF
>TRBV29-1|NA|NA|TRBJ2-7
TGCAGCGTTGAACAGCGGGACAACGAGCAGTACTTC
CSVEQRDNEQYF
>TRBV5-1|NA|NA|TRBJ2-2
TGCGCCAGCAGCTTGGTCTCGGGAGATGAGCTGTTTTTT
CASSLVSGDELFF
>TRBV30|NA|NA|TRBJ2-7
TGTGCCTGGAGTGAGGGAGGTGGCTCCTACGAGCAGTACTTC
CAWSEGGGSYEQYF
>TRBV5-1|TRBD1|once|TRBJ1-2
TGCGCCAGCAGCCCTAAGACAGGGAACGGCTACACCTTC
CASSPKTGNGYTF
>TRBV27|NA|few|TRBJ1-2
TGTGCCAGCAGACAATCCTCACAGGGTAACTATGGCTACACCTTC
CASRQSSQGNYGYTF
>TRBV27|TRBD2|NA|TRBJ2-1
TGTGCCAGCAGGCAGGGGACTAGCGGGAGTAATGAGCAGTTCTTC
CASRQGTSGSNEQFF
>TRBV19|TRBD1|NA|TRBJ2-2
TGTGCCAGTAGGAGGGACAGAACCACCGGGGAGCTGTTTTTT
CASRRDRTTGELFF
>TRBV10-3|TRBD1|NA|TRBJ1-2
TGTGCCATCAGTGTCGACAGGGACTATGGCTACACCTTC
CAISVDRDYGYTF
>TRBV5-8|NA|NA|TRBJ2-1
TGTGCCAGCAGCTTCCAGGGAAGCTACAATGAGCAGTTCTTC
CASSFQGSYNEQFF
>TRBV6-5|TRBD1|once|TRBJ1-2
TGTGCCAGCAGCCATACTCGACAGGGGACAAATGGCTACACCTTC
CASSHTRQGTNGYTF